The sample holds a few counts of the clone carrying this T cell receptor beta chain. RNA transcripts gave rise to amplified TCR beta CDR3 regions. When the TCR CDR3 underwent first-round RT-PCR, the HTBI primer set was used. MiXCR, applied by TCRdb to the multiplex PCR reads, yields one record per CDR3 protein. In the table there are around 580,000 distinct CDR3 sequences, roughly a sixth of which are singletons. This sample was included in a study of T cells in Graves' hyperthyroidism and ophthalmopathy. Newly diagnosed patients aged 18 to 65 had hyperthyroidism of under 2 months' duration. Germline CDR1 reads SEHNR; CDR2 reads FQNEAQ (reference sequence). V dropped 3 bases and J dropped 5 bases, with 10 bases sitting between them. This CDR3 has 13 residues.

The receptor was derived from a woman aged 18-35 years with Graves' hyperthyroidism. The source material was blood. The V and J genes are TRBV7-9 and TRBJ1-2; D not resolved. For the CDR3, the DNA is TGTGCCAGCAGCTTCGACGGGTGGTATGGCTACACCTTC. It encodes CASSFDGWYGYTF.